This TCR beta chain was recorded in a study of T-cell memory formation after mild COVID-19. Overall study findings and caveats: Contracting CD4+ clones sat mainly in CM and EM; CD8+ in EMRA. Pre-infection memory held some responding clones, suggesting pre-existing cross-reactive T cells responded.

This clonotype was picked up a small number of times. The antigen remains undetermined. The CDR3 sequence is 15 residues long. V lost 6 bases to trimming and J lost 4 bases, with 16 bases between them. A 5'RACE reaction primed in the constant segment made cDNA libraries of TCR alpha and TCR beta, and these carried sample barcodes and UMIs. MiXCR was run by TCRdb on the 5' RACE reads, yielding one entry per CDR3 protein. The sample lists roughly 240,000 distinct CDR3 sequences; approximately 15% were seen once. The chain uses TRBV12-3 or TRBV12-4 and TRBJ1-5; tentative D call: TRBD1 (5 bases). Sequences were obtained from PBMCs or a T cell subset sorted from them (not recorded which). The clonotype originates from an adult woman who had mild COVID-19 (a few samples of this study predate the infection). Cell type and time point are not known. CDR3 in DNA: TGTGCCAGCAGACCAGGGTGGGGTGTAAATCAGCCCCAGCATTTT. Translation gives CASRPGWGVNQPQHF.